The 9 T cell receptor beta chains reported below all come from one sample, sequenced in a study of blood T cell repertoires in COVID-19. TCRdb keeps only in-frame clones here, not all; method: immunoSEQ multiplex PCR. The data hold roughly 100,000 clones, with about 80% observed a single time. Sequencing was done on a sample of peripheral blood. These receptor sequences come from a human donor in a cohort sampled during active COVID-19.

The chain employs TRBV15 and TRBJ2-1, with 9 bases identical to TRBD2. CDR1 and CDR2 (germline): LNHNV, YYDKDF (reference sequence). The CDR3 loop spans 15 amino acids. The junction had 4 bases not matched to a gene; V was cut back by 1 base and J by 6 bases. Here the CDR3 DNA reads TGTGCCACCAGCAGAGGCGGGAGGGCCTTCAATGAGCAGTTCTTC. It codes for CATSRGGRAFNEQFF.

This chain links TRBV10-2 with TRBJ2-7; D unresolved. There are 15 residues in the CDR3. The V end was cut by 7 bases, the J end by 0 bases, with 16 bases between. CDR1 and CDR2 from the germline V gene are WSHSY and SAAADI. CDR3 in amino acids: CASTDQGRSSYEQYF. CDR3 coding DNA: TGCGCCAGCACCGACCAAGGCCGGAGCTCCTACGAGCAGTACTTC.

This chain connects TRBV28 to TRBJ2-1, with 7 bases that match TRBD1. Germline V gene sequence: CDR1 MDHEN, CDR2 SYDVKM. This CDR3 contains 15 residues. V dropped 3 bases and J dropped 7; count of bases not matched to a gene: 9. CDR3 in DNA: TGTGCCAGCAGTTTCACAGGGGCAGTGGGGAATGAGCAGTTCTTC. Translated: CASSFTGAVGNEQFF.

The chain couples TRBV5-6 to TRBJ1-2; the D gene is possibly TRBD1 (5 bases). CDR1 is SGHDT and CDR2 is YYEEEE in the germline V gene. V was trimmed by 7 bases and J by 4 bases, leaving 20 bases between them. CDR3 length: 15 residues. The CDR3 spells CASGALAAPSYGYTF. CDR3 DNA sequence: TGTGCCAGCGGGGCCTTGGCAGCTCCAAGCTATGGCTACACCTTC.

This chain links TRBV5-6 with TRBJ2-3, with 9 bases that match TRBD2. This CDR3 has 15 residues. Trimming at V came to 1 base and at J to 8 bases, leaving 8 bases not matched to a gene. The V gene's germline CDR1 is SGHDT and CDR2 YYEEEE. The CDR3 DNA reads as TGTGCCAGCAGCTTGAGCGGGAGGTTTTTGTCTACGCAGTATTTT. Its protein is CASSLSGRFLSTQYF.

This clone was detected a few times. The chain joins TRBV5-6 to TRBJ1-2; no clear D gene. V lost 6 bases to trimming and J lost 4 bases, with 7 bases between them. CDR3 length: 11 residues. Germline CDR1 SGHDT, CDR2 YYEEEE. Here the CDR3 DNA reads TGTGCCAGCACGGAGGGCTATGGCTACACCTTC. This encodes CASTEGYGYTF.

V and J are TRBV28 and TRBJ1-1, with 7 bases that match TRBD1. The germline gives CDR1 MDHEN, CDR2 SYDVKM. The junction had 5 bases not matched to a gene; V was cut back by 2 bases and J by 2 bases. CDR3 length: 15 amino acids. The CDR3 loop reads CASSLGGGVNTEAFF. As DNA, the CDR3 is TGTGCCAGCAGTTTAGGAGGGGGCGTTAACACTGAAGCTTTCTTT.

This sequence joins TRBV28 and TRBJ1-2, with D perhaps TRBD1 (6 bases). V was pared by 7 bases and J by 4 bases, with 13 bases between. Germline V gives CDR1 MDHEN, CDR2 SYDVKM. The CDR3 has 13 residues. In DNA, the CDR3 is TGTGCCAGCAAGGCAGGGGCAGTCTATGGCTACACCTTC. Encoded protein: CASKAGAVYGYTF.

The chain has TRBV19 and TRBJ1-5, with D possibly matching TRBD1 (5 bases). Looked up from germline, CDR1 is LNHDA and CDR2 is SQIVND (reference sequence). This CDR3 region has 13 residues. V lost 5 bases to trimming and J lost 6 bases, with 11 bases between them. CDR3 protein: CASSSAGGQPQHF. The CDR3, as DNA: TGTGCCAGTAGTTCTGCGGGGGGTCAGCCCCAGCATTTT.